This T cell receptor (beta chain) was sequenced for a study of T cells in Graves' hyperthyroidism and ophthalmopathy. It was uncontrolled infection, other autoimmune disease, pregnancy or lactation that excluded patients. General study results and limits: Most thyroid clonotypes with frequency above 0.001 were detected in blood. Model predictions of ophthalmopathy came a median about six months before onset.

There were TCR beta CDR3 regions amplified from RNA transcripts. RT-PCR in the first round (using the HTBI primer set) targeted the TCR CDR3. MiXCR was run by TCRdb on the multiplex PCR reads, yielding one entry per CDR3 protein. Of about 260,000 distinct CDR3 sequences in the sample, approximately 26% were seen once. This clonotype was counted many times. Its target is not known. The CDR3 has 20 amino acids. Looked up from germline, CDR1 is SGHTA and CDR2 is FQGTGA. Germline trimming cut 4 bases from V and 5 bases from J; bases unmatched to any gene: 22. The origin of this receptor is a man between 35 and 55 years old with Graves' hyperthyroidism that later progressed to Graves' ophthalmopathy. This chain uses TRBV7-3 with TRBJ2-5; 10 bases map to TRBD2. Sequencing was performed on blood. The CDR3, as DNA: TGTGCCAGCAGCTCACCGAACTCCACGACTAGCGGGTATTCATCGGAGACCCAGTACTTC. Protein sequence: CASSSPNSTTSGYSSETQYF. Full variable domain (remainder filled in from reference TRBV7-3 and TRBJ2-5): GAGVSQTPSNKVTEKGKYVELRCDPISGHTALYWYRQSLGQGPEFLIYFQGTGAADDSGLPNDRFFAVRPEGSVSTLKIQRTERGDSAVYLCASSSPNSTTSGYSSETQYFGPGTRLLVL.